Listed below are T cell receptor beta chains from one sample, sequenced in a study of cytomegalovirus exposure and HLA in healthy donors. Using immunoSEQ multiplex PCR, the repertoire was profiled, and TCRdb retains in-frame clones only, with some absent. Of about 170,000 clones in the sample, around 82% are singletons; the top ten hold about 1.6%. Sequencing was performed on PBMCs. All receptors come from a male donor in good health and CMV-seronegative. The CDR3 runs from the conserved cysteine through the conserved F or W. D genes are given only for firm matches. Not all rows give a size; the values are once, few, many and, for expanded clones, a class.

CASSLGGETDTQYF,TGCGCCAGCAGCCTGGGGGGGGAAACAGATACGCAGTATTTT,TRBV5-1,TRBD2,TRBJ2-3,NA
CASSQEAGGYNSPLHF,TGCGCCAGCAGCCAAGAGGCGGGGGGTTATAATTCACCCCTCCACTTT,TRBV4-3,NA,TRBJ1-6,NA
CASSRQRDLRGETQYF,TGTGCCAGCAGCCGCCAAAGGGACTTACGGGGGGAGACCCAGTACTTC,TRBV11-2,NA,TRBJ2-5,NA
CASSVTVNTEAFF,TGTGCCAGTAGTGTGACAGTGAACACTGAAGCTTTCTTT,TRBV19,NA,TRBJ1-1,few
CASSLPGDADTQYF,TGTGCCAGCAGCTTACCAGGGGATGCGGATACGCAGTATTTT,TRBV7-9,NA,TRBJ2-3,NA
CASSLLRDGGKLFF,TGTGCCAGCAGCTTACTAAGAGACGGAGGGAAACTGTTTTTT,TRBV7-9,NA,TRBJ1-4,NA
CASSLARQGATNYGYTF,TGTGCCAGCAGTTTAGCCCGACAGGGGGCGACCAACTATGGCTACACCTTC,TRBV27,TRBD1,TRBJ1-2,NA
CASAETAGSGTDTQYF,TGTGCCAGCGCGGAGACAGCCGGGAGTGGGACAGATACGCAGTATTTT,TRBV5-4,NA,TRBJ2-3,NA
CASSSSRDPYEQYF,TGTGCCTCCAGTTCCAGCAGGGATCCCTACGAGCAGTACTTC,TRBV10-3,NA,TRBJ2-7,NA
CASRWDSYYGYTF,TGTGCCAGCAGGTGGGACAGCTACTATGGCTACACCTTC,TRBV5-4,TRBD1,TRBJ1-2,once
CASSLSQDPRGYTF,TGCGCCAGCAGCTTGTCACAGGACCCTAGGGGCTACACCTTC,TRBV5-1,NA,TRBJ1-2,once
CASSFNFRAEHSYEQYF,TGTGCCAGCAGTTTTAATTTCAGGGCGGAACACTCCTACGAGCAGTACTTC,TRBV28,NA,TRBJ2-7,once
CASSDLAGVSNEQFF,TGTGCCAGCAGTGACCTAGCGGGAGTCAGTAATGAGCAGTTCTTC,TRBV6-4,TRBD2,TRBJ2-1,NA
CASSSTSGSNEQFF,TGTGCCAGCAGCTCGACTAGCGGGAGCAATGAGCAGTTCTTC,TRBV7-9,TRBD2,TRBJ2-1,NA
CSSAVQGTTDTQYF,TGCAGCTCTGCCGTCCAGGGGACCACAGATACGCAGTATTTT,TRBV29-1,NA,TRBJ2-3,NA
CASSPEDRGGTEAFF,TGTGCCAGCAGCCCGGAGGACAGGGGAGGTACTGAAGCTTTCTTT,TRBV7-3,TRBD1,TRBJ1-1,NA
CASRPPSGSRGYEQYF,TGTGCCAGCAGGCCCCCTAGCGGGAGCCGAGGGTACGAGCAGTACTTC,TRBV28,TRBD2,TRBJ2-7,once
CASGPRGTGSRYSNQPQHF,TGTGCTAGTGGACCGAGAGGGACAGGGAGTAGATATAGCAATCAGCCCCAGCATTTT,TRBV12-5,TRBD1,TRBJ1-5,NA
CASSFYSEQYF,TGTGCCAGCAGCTTTTATTCCGAGCAGTACTTC,TRBV5-4,NA,TRBJ2-7,NA
CASSLEAGASSKNIQYF,TGTGCCAGCAGCTTAGAGGCGGGGGCGAGTTCCAAAAACATTCAGTACTTC,TRBV7-6,NA,TRBJ2-4,NA
CASSLRTGNTGELFF,TGTGCCAGCAGTTTACGGACAGGGAACACCGGGGAGCTGTTTTTT,TRBV2,TRBD1,TRBJ2-2,NA
CASSFGTGGYSNQPQHF,TGTGCCAGCAGCTTTGGGACGGGGGGATATAGCAATCAGCCCCAGCATTTT,TRBV5-6,NA,TRBJ1-5,NA
CASSYTGTASYEQYF,TGTGCCAGCAGTTACACCGGGACAGCCTCCTACGAGCAGTACTTC,TRBV6-5,TRBD1,TRBJ2-7,NA
CASTPVGGYNQPQHF,TGTGCCAGTACCCCGGTCGGCGGTTACAATCAGCCCCAGCATTTT,TRBV19,NA,TRBJ1-5,NA
CASSRGTVLTNTEAFF,TGTGCCAGTAGTAGGGGGACAGTACTTACGAACACTGAAGCTTTCTTT,TRBV19,TRBD1,TRBJ1-1,NA
CASNLGRSGRASTDTQYF,TGTGCCAGCAACCTCGGTCGTAGCGGGAGGGCCAGCACAGATACGCAGTATTTT,TRBV28,TRBD2,TRBJ2-3,once
CASSVAGSTDTQYF,TGTGCCAGCAGCGTAGCGGGGAGCACAGATACGCAGTATTTT,TRBV9,NA,TRBJ2-3,NA
CASSAPGQGAGLLNNEQFF,TGTGCCAGCAGCGCACCGGGACAGGGGGCTGGTTTGTTAAACAATGAGCAGTTCTTC,TRBV5-6,TRBD1,TRBJ2-1,NA
CASSERQGAYYGYTF,TGTGCCAGCAGTGAAAGACAGGGGGCATACTATGGCTACACCTTC,TRBV2,TRBD1,TRBJ1-2,once
CASSLTSGLSTDTQYF,TGTGCCAGCAGCTTAACTAGCGGCCTTAGCACAGATACGCAGTATTTT,TRBV7-2,TRBD2,TRBJ2-3,NA
CASSPRLGLHTEAFF,TGTGCCAGCAGCCCCCGGTTGGGACTTCACACTGAAGCTTTCTTT,TRBV7-6,NA,TRBJ1-1,NA
CSVGIAGKFNEQFF,TGCAGCGTTGGAATAGCGGGGAAGTTTAATGAGCAGTTCTTC,TRBV29-1,TRBD2,TRBJ2-1,few
CASSPYSDTQYF,TGTGCCAGCAGCCCCTACTCGGATACGCAGTATTTT,TRBV7-2,NA,TRBJ2-3,NA
CASSKTPGQGFHEQFF,TGTGCCAGTAGTAAAACCCCGGGACAGGGTTTTCATGAGCAGTTCTTC,TRBV19,TRBD1,TRBJ2-1,once
CASSFWTGDSYEQYF,TGTGCCAGCAGTTTCTGGACAGGGGACTCCTACGAGCAGTACTTC,TRBV27,TRBD1,TRBJ2-7,NA
CASRVSGRNTEAFF,TGTGCCAGCAGGGTCTCCGGGAGAAACACTGAAGCTTTCTTT,TRBV6-1,NA,TRBJ1-1,NA
CASSQYGGSGNEQFF,TGTGCCAGCAGCCAATACGGGGGTTCCGGCAATGAGCAGTTCTTC,TRBV7-9,NA,TRBJ2-1,NA
CATSRVRGTVATEQYF,TGTGCCACCAGCAGAGTTCGCGGGACAGTTGCAACGGAGCAGTACTTC,TRBV15,NA,TRBJ2-7,NA
CASSVSGIAGGGETQYF,TGTGCCAGCAGCGTATCTGGGATAGCGGGGGGTGGAGAGACCCAGTACTTC,TRBV9,TRBD2,TRBJ2-5,NA
CASSGGLAGLFLGEQFF,TGTGCCAGCAGCGGGGGACTAGCGGGACTGTTCTTGGGTGAGCAGTTCTTC,TRBV21-1,NA,TRBJ2-1,NA
CSSSSTRTVPSGANVLTF,TGTTCCAGCAGCTCCACCAGGACAGTTCCCTCTGGGGCCAACGTCCTGACTTTC,TRBV7-9,NA,TRBJ2-6,NA
CASSEAKAFF,TGTGCCAGCAGTGAAGCTAAAGCTTTCTTT,TRBV2,NA,TRBJ1-1,NA
CASTEGGHYEQYF,TGTGCCAGCACTGAGGGGGGTCACTACGAGCAGTACTTC,TRBV6-1,NA,TRBJ2-7,NA
CSVEDLLGQGGNYGYTF,TGCAGCGTTGAAGATCTTCTGGGACAGGGGGGCAACTATGGCTACACCTTC,TRBV29-1,TRBD1,TRBJ1-2,NA
CASSPRDSEKLFF,TGTGCCAGCAGCCCCCGGGACAGTGAAAAACTGTTTTTT,TRBV9,TRBD1,TRBJ1-4,NA
CASSSGRGGSTDTQYF,TGTGCCAGCAGTTCGGGGAGGGGGGGAAGCACAGATACGCAGTATTTT,TRBV27,NA,TRBJ2-3,NA
CASSHLLAGGPDEQFF,TGTGCCAGCAGCCACCTTCTAGCGGGGGGGCCTGATGAGCAGTTCTTC,TRBV27,TRBD2,TRBJ2-1,NA